This entry describes one TCR beta chain. CDR1 is MDHEN and CDR2 is SYDVKM in the germline V gene. Unmatched junction bases numbered 5, after V lost 4 bases and J lost 0 bases. The CDR3 sequence is 17 residues long. The source of the sample is a study of lymphopenia after photon versus proton radiotherapy. The data were produced by immunoSEQ multiplex PCR, yet TCRdb's version contains in-frame clones alone and is incomplete. The data hold under 9,500 clones, with 85% to 95% observed a single time. This TCR came from a woman aged 50 to 60 with cholangiocarcinoma. The sequences come from peripheral blood, collected from a patient treated with photon-based radiotherapy. The rearrangement uses TRBV28 and TRBJ2-6, with 8 positions matching TRBD1. Here the CDR3 reads CASSSAGGSSGANVLTF. CDR3 sequence (DNA): TGTGCCAGCAGTTCGGCAGGGGGCAGCTCTGGGGCCAACGTCCTGACTTTC.